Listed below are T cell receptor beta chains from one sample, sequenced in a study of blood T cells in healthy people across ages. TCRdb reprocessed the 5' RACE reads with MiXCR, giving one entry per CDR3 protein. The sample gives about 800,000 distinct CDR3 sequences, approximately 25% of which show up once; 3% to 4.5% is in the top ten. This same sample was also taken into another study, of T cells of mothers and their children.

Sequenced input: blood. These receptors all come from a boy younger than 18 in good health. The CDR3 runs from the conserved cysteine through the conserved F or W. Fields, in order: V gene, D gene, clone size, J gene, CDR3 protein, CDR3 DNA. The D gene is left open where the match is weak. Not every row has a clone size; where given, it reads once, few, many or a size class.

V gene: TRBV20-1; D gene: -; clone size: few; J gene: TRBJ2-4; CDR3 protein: CSARTHWGGIQYF; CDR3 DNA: TGCAGTGCTAGAACCCATTGGGGAGGCATTCAGTACTTC
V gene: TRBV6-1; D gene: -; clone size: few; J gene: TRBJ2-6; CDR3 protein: CASSEAGSGANVLTF; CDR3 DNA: TGTGCCAGCAGTGAAGCGGGAAGTGGGGCCAACGTCCTGACTTTC
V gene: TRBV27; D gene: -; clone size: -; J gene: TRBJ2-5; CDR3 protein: CATSGREETQYF; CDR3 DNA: TGTGCCACCTCAGGGCGCGAGGAGACCCAGTACTTC
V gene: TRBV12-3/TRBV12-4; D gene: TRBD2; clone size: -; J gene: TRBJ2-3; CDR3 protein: CASSHLAGGDTQYF; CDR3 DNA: TGTGCCAGCAGTCACCTAGCGGGGGGTGATACGCAGTATTTT
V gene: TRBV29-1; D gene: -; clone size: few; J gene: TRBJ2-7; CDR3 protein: CSVVSSFSYEQYF; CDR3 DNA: TGCAGCGTTGTTTCTAGCTTCTCCTACGAGCAGTACTTC
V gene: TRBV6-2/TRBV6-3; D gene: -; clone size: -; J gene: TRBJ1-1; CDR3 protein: CASSYEGREAFF; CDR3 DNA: TGTGCCAGCAGTTACGAGGGCAGGGAAGCTTTCTTT
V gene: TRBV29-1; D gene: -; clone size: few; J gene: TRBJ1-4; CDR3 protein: CSAYNGDEKLFF; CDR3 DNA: TGCAGCGCCTATAATGGGGATGAAAAACTGTTTTTT
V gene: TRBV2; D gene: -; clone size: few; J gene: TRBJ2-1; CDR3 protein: CASISGQQTRRSYNEQFF; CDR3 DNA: TGTGCCAGCATTTCAGGACAGCAAACTAGAAGGTCCTACAATGAGCAGTTCTTC
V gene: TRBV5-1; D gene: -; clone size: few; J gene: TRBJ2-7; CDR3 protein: CASSRWRDAYEQYF; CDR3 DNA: TGCGCCAGCTCACGGTGGCGGGACGCCTACGAGCAGTACTTC
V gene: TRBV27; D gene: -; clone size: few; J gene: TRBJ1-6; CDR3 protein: CASTPGLYNSPLHF; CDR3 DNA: TGTGCCAGCACCCCGGGTCTATATAATTCACCCCTCCACTTT
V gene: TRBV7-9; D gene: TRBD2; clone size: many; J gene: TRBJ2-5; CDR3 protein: CASRLSGRGETQYF; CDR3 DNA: TGTGCCAGCAGACTTAGCGGGAGAGGAGAGACCCAGTACTTC
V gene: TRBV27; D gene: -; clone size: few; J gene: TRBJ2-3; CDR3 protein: CASSLIVGPPASTDTQYF; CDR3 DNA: TGTGCCAGCAGTTTGATCGTAGGGCCCCCAGCGAGTACAGATACGCAGTATTTT
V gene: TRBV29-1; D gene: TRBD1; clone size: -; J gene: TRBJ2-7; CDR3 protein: CSASPGTGPYEQYF; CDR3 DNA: TGCAGCGCCAGTCCCGGGACAGGGCCCTACGAGCAGTACTTC
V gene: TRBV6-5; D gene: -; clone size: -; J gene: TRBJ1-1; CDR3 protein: CASSYDRSNTEAFF; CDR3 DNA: TGTGCCAGCAGTTACGACAGATCGAACACTGAAGCTTTCTTT
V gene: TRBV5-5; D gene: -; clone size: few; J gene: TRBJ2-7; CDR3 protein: CASSQGLTYEQYF; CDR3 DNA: TGTGCCAGCAGCCAGGGCCTCACCTACGAGCAGTACTTC
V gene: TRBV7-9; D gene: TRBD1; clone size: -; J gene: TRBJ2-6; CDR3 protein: CALRTGGSGANVLTF; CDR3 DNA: TGTGCCCTGAGGACAGGGGGGTCTGGGGCCAACGTCCTGACTTTC
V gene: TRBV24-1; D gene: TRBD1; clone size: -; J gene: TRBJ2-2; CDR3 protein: CATSDPAQGGKNTGELFF; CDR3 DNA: TGTGCCACCAGTGACCCCGCACAGGGGGGCAAGAACACCGGGGAGCTGTTTTTT
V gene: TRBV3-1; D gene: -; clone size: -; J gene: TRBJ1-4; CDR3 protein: CASSQRTASTNEKLFF; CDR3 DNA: TGTGCCAGCAGTCAACGGACAGCCTCAACTAATGAAAAACTGTTTTTT
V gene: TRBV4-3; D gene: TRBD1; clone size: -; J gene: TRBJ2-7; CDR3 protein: CASSQDLGQGTYEQYF; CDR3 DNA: TGCGCCAGCAGCCAAGATCTGGGACAGGGCACCTACGAGCAGTACTTC
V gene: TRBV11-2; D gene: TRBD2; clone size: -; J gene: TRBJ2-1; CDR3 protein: CASSFPVGLAGRESYNEQFF; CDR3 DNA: TGTGCCAGCAGCTTCCCGGTGGGACTAGCGGGGAGAGAAAGCTACAATGAGCAGTTCTTC
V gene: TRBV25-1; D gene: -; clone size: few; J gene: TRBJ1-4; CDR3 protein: CASSVQDGPNEKLFF; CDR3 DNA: TGTGCCAGCAGTGTCCAGGACGGCCCTAATGAAAAACTGTTTTTT
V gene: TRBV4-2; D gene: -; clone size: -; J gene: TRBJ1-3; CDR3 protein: CASSQLQGAYSGNTIYF; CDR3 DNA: TGTGCCAGCAGCCAATTACAGGGAGCCTACTCTGGAAACACCATATATTTT
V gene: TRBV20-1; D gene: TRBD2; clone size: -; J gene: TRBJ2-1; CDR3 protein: CSARDLRLAGNNEQFF; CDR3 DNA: TGCAGTGCTAGAGATCTGAGGCTAGCGGGCAACAATGAGCAGTTCTTC
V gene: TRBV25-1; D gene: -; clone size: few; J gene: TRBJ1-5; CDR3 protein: CASSGTVSGQPQHF; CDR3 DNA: TGTGCCAGCAGTGGTACGGTGAGTGGACAGCCCCAGCATTTT
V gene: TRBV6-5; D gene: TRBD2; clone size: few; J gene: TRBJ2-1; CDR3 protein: CASRLAGGGEQFF; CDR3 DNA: TGTGCCAGCAGGCTAGCGGGGGGCGGGGAGCAGTTCTTC
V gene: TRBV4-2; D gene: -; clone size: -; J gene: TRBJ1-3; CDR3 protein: CASSPERWAGNTIYF; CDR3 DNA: TGTGCCAGCAGCCCCGAACGTTGGGCTGGAAACACCATATATTTT
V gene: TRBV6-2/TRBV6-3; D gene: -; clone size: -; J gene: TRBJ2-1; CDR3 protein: CASSSPRRDNEQFF; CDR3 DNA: TGTGCCAGCAGTTCCCCAAGGAGAGACAATGAGCAGTTCTTC
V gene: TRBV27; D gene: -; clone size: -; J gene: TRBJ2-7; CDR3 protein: CASSWANGGYEQYF; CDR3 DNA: TGTGCCAGCAGTTGGGCCAATGGGGGCTACGAGCAGTACTTC
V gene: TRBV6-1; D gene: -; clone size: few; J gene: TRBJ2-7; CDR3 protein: CASSEQGQSEQYF; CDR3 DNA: TGTGCCAGCAGTGAACAAGGACAGAGCGAGCAGTACTTC
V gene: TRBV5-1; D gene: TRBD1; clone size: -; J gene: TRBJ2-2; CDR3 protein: CASRERQGSSGELFF; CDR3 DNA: TGCGCCAGCAGGGAGAGACAGGGGAGTAGTGGGGAGCTGTTTTTT
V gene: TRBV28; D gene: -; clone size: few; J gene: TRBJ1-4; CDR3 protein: CASSFSPGGGEKLFF; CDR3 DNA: TGTGCCAGCAGTTTTTCACCCGGGGGAGGAGAAAAACTGTTTTTT
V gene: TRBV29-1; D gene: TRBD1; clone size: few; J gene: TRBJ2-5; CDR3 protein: CSVASGTGRETQYF; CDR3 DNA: TGCAGCGTCGCTTCCGGGACAGGGAGAGAGACCCAGTACTTC
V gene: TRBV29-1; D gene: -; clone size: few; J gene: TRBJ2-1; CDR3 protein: CSVREYNEQFF; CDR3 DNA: TGCAGCGTCCGGGAATACAATGAGCAGTTCTTC
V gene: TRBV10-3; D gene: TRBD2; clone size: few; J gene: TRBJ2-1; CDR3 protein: CTISIGGARNEQFF; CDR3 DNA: TGTACCATCAGTATCGGGGGGGCAAGGAATGAGCAGTTCTTC
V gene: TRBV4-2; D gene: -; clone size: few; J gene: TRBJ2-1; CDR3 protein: CASSSAGEYNEQFF; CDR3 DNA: TGTGCCAGCAGCTCCGCCGGGGAATACAATGAGCAGTTCTTC
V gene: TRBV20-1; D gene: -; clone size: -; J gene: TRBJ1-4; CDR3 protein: CSARDRRGASNEKLFF; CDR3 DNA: TGCAGTGCTCGCGACAGGAGAGGTGCAAGTAACGAAAAACTGTTTTTT
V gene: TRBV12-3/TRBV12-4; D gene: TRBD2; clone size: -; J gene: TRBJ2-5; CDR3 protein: CASSHSGWGGETQYF; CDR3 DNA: TGTGCCAGCAGCCATAGCGGGTGGGGAGGGGAGACCCAGTACTTC
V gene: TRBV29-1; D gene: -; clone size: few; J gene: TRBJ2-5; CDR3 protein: CSVEKTGDQETQYF; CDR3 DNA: TGCAGCGTTGAAAAGACAGGAGACCAAGAGACCCAGTACTTC
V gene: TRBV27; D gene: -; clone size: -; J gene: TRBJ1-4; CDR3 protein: CASSLEGSGEKLFF; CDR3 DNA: TGTGCCAGCAGTTTGGAGGGAAGTGGTGAAAAACTGTTTTTT
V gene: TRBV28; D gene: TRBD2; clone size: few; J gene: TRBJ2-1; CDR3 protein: CASSPWSSGKLGDEQFF; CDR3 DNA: TGTGCCAGCAGTCCATGGAGTAGCGGGAAGCTGGGCGATGAGCAGTTCTTC
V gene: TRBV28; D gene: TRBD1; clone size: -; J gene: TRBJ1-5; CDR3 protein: CASRNRPGGVVLNQPQHF; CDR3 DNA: TGTGCCAGCAGAAACCGACCAGGGGGTGTGGTGCTCAATCAGCCCCAGCATTTT
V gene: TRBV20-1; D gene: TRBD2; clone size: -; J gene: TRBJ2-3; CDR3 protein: CSATSGSGTDTQYF; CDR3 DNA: TGCAGTGCTACTAGCGGGAGTGGAACAGATACGCAGTATTTT
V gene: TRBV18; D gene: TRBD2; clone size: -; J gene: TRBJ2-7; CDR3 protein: CASSPLGGLAGVYEQYF; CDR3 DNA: TGTGCCAGCTCACCATTGGGGGGACTAGCGGGAGTGTACGAGCAGTACTTC
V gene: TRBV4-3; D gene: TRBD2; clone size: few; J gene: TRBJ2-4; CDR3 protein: CASSQDRPLAGDIQYF; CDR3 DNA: TGCGCCAGCAGCCAAGATAGGCCACTAGCGGGAGACATTCAGTACTTC
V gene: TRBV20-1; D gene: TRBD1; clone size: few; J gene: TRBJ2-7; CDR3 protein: CSASNRGTYEQYF; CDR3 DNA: TGCAGTGCTAGTAACAGGGGAACCTACGAGCAGTACTTC
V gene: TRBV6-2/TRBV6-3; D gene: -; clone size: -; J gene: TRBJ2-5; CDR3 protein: CASSYLYKETQYF; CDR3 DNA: TGTGCCAGCAGTTACCTTTATAAGGAGACCCAGTACTTC
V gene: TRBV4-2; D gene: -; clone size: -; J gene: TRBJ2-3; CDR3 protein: CASSRDPKTDTQYF; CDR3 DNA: TGTGCCAGCAGCCGAGACCCGAAGACAGATACGCAGTATTTT
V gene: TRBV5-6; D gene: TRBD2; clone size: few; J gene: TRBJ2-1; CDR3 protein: CASSLVAGGGLNEQFF; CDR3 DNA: TGTGCCAGCAGCTTGGTGGCCGGGGGGGGCCTCAATGAGCAGTTCTTC
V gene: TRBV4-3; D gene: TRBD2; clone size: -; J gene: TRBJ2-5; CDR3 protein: CASSQERLAVETQYF; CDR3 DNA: TGCGCCAGCAGCCAAGAACGTCTAGCGGTAGAGACCCAGTACTTC
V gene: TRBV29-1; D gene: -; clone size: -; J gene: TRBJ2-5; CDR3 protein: CSGQDQETQYF; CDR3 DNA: TGCAGCGGACAAGACCAAGAGACCCAGTACTTC
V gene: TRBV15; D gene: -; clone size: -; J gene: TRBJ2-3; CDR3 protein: CATSRVVGLDTQYF; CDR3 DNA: TGTGCCACCAGCAGAGTAGTGGGGTTAGATACGCAGTATTTT
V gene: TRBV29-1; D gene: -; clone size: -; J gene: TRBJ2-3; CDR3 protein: CSVEDFGHTDTQYF; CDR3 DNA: TGCAGCGTTGAAGATTTTGGCCACACAGATACGCAGTATTTT
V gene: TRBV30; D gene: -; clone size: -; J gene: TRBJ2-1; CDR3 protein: CAWSDKGNEQFF; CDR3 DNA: TGTGCCTGGAGTGATAAGGGCAATGAGCAGTTCTTC
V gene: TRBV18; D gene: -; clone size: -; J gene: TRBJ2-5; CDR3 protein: CASSPPAATQETQYF; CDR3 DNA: TGTGCCAGCTCACCACCGGCAGCGACCCAAGAGACCCAGTACTTC
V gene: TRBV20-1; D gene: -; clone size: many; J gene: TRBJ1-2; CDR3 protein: CSARDPGYGYTF; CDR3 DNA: TGCAGTGCTAGAGATCCGGGCTATGGCTACACCTTC
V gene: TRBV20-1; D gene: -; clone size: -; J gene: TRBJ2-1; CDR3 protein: CSARGNNLYPNEQFF; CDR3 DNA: TGCAGTGCTAGAGGGAACAACCTCTACCCCAATGAGCAGTTCTTC
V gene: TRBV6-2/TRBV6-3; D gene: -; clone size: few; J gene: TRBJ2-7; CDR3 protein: CASSYSSPSYEQYF; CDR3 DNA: TGTGCCAGCAGTTACTCTTCGCCTTCCTACGAGCAGTACTTC
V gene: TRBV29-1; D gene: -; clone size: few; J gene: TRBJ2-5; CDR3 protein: CSVDTGYETQYF; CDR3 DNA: TGCAGCGTTGATACAGGGTACGAGACCCAGTACTTC
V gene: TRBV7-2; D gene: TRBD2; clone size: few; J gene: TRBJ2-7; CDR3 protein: CASSIIAGKTYEQYF; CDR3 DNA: TGTGCCAGCAGTATCATAGCGGGGAAAACCTACGAGCAGTACTTC